The 24 T cell receptor beta chains below were found in one sample sequenced in a study of OX40 agonist ivuxolimab in advanced cancers. Library generation was performed with the immunoSEQ multiplex PCR assay. TCRdb retrieved this table from immuneACCESS and kept in-frame rearrangements only. Not all clones are present; in checked studies, unresolved V genes account for under half, and no reason is known for the remainder. This sample is represented by 50,000 to 75,000 clones; approximately 85% of them were singletons. The ten biggest clones cover more than 8% of the sample. The material was CD4+ or CD8+ T cells sorted from blood, obtained in a trial of the OX40 agonist ivuxolimab. All receptors come from an adult with an advanced solid tumor such as melanoma, head and neck, liver or kidney cancer.

The CDR3 here is CASSPPEWNGYTF. The CDR3 region has the DNA TGTGCCAGCTCACCACCGGAGTGGAATGGCTACACCTTC. This chain joins TRBV18 and TRBJ1-2; D gene uncertain. Germline lookup yields CDR1 KGHSH and CDR2 LQKENI. CDR3 size: 13 residues. V lost 0 bases, J lost 6 bases, and 8 bases lay in between.

The rearrangement links TRBV11-2 to TRBJ1-1; 10 bases are a match to TRBD1. Trimming cost V 5 bases and J 0 bases; bases outside gene matches: 15. This CDR3 is built from 19 residues. Germline V gene lookup returns CDR1 SGHAT and CDR2 FQNNGV. The DNA for the CDR3 is TGTGCCAGCAGCCGTTTCATTCCCGGGACAGGGGCCATGAACACTGAAGCTTTCTTT. Translating gives CASSRFIPGTGAMNTEAFF.

V is TRBV7-8 and J is TRBJ2-7; the D gene is possibly TRBD2 (8 bases). Per germline, CDR1 SGHVS and CDR2 FQNEAQ. The CDR3 has 15 amino acids. Trimming left V 5 bases short and J 3 bases short, with 17 bases between. The CDR3 loop is CASSEGAGGGYEQYF. CDR3 sequence (DNA): TGTGCCAGCAGCGAGGGGGCGGGAGGAGGCTACGAGCAGTACTTC.

This sequence joins TRBV19 and TRBJ2-1; 8 nucleotides agree with TRBD2. CDR1 LNHDA and CDR2 SQIVND come from the germline V gene (reference sequence). The CDR3 has 18 amino acids. The J segment lost 4 bases and the V segment lost 1 base, leaving 12 bases of the junction unmatched. The CDR3 DNA is TGTGCCAGTAGTATAGGATTTACTAGCGGCAGATTTTACAATGAGCAGTTCTTC. This codes for CASSIGFTSGRFYNEQFF.

The CDR3 DNA reads as TGCGCCAGCAGCCGCCAGAACTATGGCTACACCTTC. Translation gives CASSRQNYGYTF. This rearrangement joins TRBV4-3 to TRBJ1-2; D uncertain. The V gene lost 4 bases and the J gene lost 2 bases, with 5 bases spanning the gap. Germline V CDR1 and CDR2: LGHNA, YSLEER. The CDR3 runs to 12 residues.

This chain uses TRBV7-9 with TRBJ1-4; no clear D. The CDR3 consists of 11 residues. From germline, CDR1 is SEHNR and CDR2 FQNEAQ (reference sequence). V was pared by 5 bases and J by 8 bases, with 6 bases between. CDR3 sequence reads: CASSPVEKLFF. In DNA form, the CDR3 reads TGTGCCAGCAGCCCGGTCGAAAAACTGTTTTTT.

This chain links TRBV23-1 with TRBJ1-5; D may be TRBD1 (5 bases). TRBV23-1 is designated an ORF whose function remains uncertain. This CDR3 region has 17 residues. With 8 bases removed from V and 2 bases from J, the gap between germline ends came to 22 bases. The chain's CDR3 is CASAGLSGARGNQPQHF. In DNA, the CDR3 is TGCGCCAGCGCCGGGTTGAGCGGGGCGCGGGGCAATCAGCCCCAGCATTTT.

This chain links TRBV5-4 with TRBJ2-5, with 12 positions matching TRBD2. The germline V gene has CDR1 SGHNT and CDR2 YYREEE (reference sequence). The length of the CDR3 is 16 residues. V trimming: 2 bases; J trimming: 2 bases; junction bases outside the gene matches: 4. The CDR3 region is CASSFPSGRDQETQYF. The CDR3 DNA follows: TGTGCCAGCAGCTTTCCTAGCGGGAGGGATCAAGAGACCCAGTACTTC.

The chain joins TRBV27 to TRBJ2-3; D unresolved. Germline CDR1 reads MNHEY; CDR2 reads SMNVEV (reference sequence). The CDR3 has 11 residues. V shed 4 bases and J shed 4 bases, with 3 bases lying between them. The CDR3 DNA follows: TGTGCCAGCAGTTCGGCAGATACGCAGTATTTT. Protein: CASSSADTQYF.

The chain joins TRBV4-3 to TRBJ2-7; 9 nucleotides match TRBD1. The germline V gene has CDR1 LGHNA and CDR2 YSLEER. Trimming removed 1 base from V and 0 bases from J; junction bases left unmatched: 4. This CDR3 has 16 amino acids. The CDR3 DNA reads as TGCGCCAGCAGCCAAGGGACAGGGGCAAGCTCCTACGAGCAGTACTTC. Amino acid sequence: CASSQGTGASSYEQYF.

The sample holds one count of this clone. J is TRBJ1-2 and V is TRBV7-2; no clear D. Looked up from germline, CDR1 is SGHTA and CDR2 is FQGNSA. CDR3 length: 15 amino acids. With 0 bases removed from V and 7 bases from J, the gap between germline ends came to 15 bases. In nucleotides, the CDR3 is TGTGCCAGCAGCTTAGCGCCGCAAGGAGGCGGTGGCTACACCTTC. Protein sequence: CASSLAPQGGGGYTF.

The rearrangement uses TRBV11-1 and TRBJ2-3; TRBD1 aligns across 9 bases. With V trimmed by 3 bases and J by 5 bases, 3 bases remained unmatched. The germline CDR1 and CDR2 sequences are SGHAT and FQDESV (reference sequence). The CDR3 is 14 residues long. The CDR3 coding sequence is TGTGCCAGCAGCTTCTCGACAGGGGGAGATACGCAGTATTTT. Translation gives CASSFSTGGDTQYF.

This chain connects TRBV4-1 to TRBJ1-2, with D possibly being TRBD1 (5 bases). With 4 bases removed from V and 2 bases from J, the gap between germline ends came to 17 bases. CDR1 and CDR2 (germline): MGHRA, YSYEKL. This CDR3 region has 16 residues. This chain's CDR3 is CASSPPAGMNNYGYTF. For the CDR3, the DNA is TGCGCCAGCAGCCCGCCCGCAGGGATGAACAACTATGGCTACACCTTC.

The CDR3 sequence is CASSPSGQGIYEQYF. The CDR3 DNA reads TGTGCCAGCAGCCCATCGGGACAGGGAATCTACGAGCAGTACTTC. V gene TRBV4-2 combines with J gene TRBJ2-5; TRBD1 matches 9 bases. The DNA end favors TRBJ2-7, so the J call may be wrong. This CDR3 is built from 15 residues. Germline CDR1 is LGHNA and CDR2 is YNFKEQ.

This clone was seen only a few times. The J gene is TRBJ2-7, the V gene TRBV25-1; no firm D call. V gave up 4 bases and J gave up 6 bases, with 4 bases separating them. Per the germline V gene, CDR1 is MGHDK and CDR2 is SYGVNS. The CDR3 is 10 amino acids. The chain's CDR3 is CASSAGEQYF. In DNA form, the CDR3 reads TGTGCCAGCAGTGCCGGCGAGCAGTACTTC.

V gene TRBV30 combines with J gene TRBJ1-6, with D possibly matching TRBD1 (6 bases). V was pared by 0 bases and J by 6 bases, with 15 bases between. Germline CDR1 reads GTSNPN; CDR2 reads SVGIG (reference sequence). This CDR3 has 16 residues. The CDR3 sequence is CAWSVVVGGGNSPLHF. Written as DNA, the CDR3 is TGTGCCTGGAGTGTAGTAGTTGGGGGCGGTAATTCACCCCTCCACTTT.

The chain carries TRBV6-5 and TRBJ2-7; D possibly corresponds to TRBD2 (5 bases). There are 15 residues in the CDR3. V was trimmed by 6 bases and J by 0 bases, leaving 15 bases between them. Germline CDR1 and CDR2: MNHEY and SVGAGI. In DNA, the CDR3 is TGTGCCAGCAGCCACACTTCGGGGAGCTCCTACGAGCAGTACTTC. This sequence encodes CASSHTSGSSYEQYF.

The J gene is TRBJ2-3, the V gene TRBV5-1; 7 bases match TRBD2. The trim removed 0 bases at V and 2 bases at J, leaving 3 bases unmatched. CDR3 size: 15 residues. Germline CDR1 reads SGHRS; CDR2 reads YFSETQ. The CDR3 region is CASSLEGTNTDTQYF. The DNA of the CDR3 is TGCGCCAGCAGCTTGGAAGGGACTAACACAGATACGCAGTATTTT.

The sample holds a few counts of this clone. The chain is built from TRBV27 and TRBJ1-1, with D hard to call. This CDR3 is built from 13 residues. Germline assignment: CDR1 MNHEY and CDR2 SMNVEV (reference sequence). Trimming removed 2 bases at V and 8 bases at J, with 12 bases between. The chain's CDR3 is CASSLTFSGEAFF. In DNA, the CDR3 is TGTGCCAGCAGTTTAACGTTTTCGGGGGAAGCTTTCTTT.

CDR3 sequence (DNA): TGTGCCAGCAGCTTACTACAGGGCTCCTACAATGAGCAGTTCTTC. Residues: CASSLLQGSYNEQFF. V usage is TRBV7-9 and J usage is TRBJ2-1; a weak D match, TRBD1 (6 bases). From germline, CDR1 is SEHNR and CDR2 FQNEAQ (reference sequence). CDR3 length equals 15 residues. V shed 2 bases and J shed 0 bases, with 8 bases lying between them.

This chain connects TRBV7-2 to TRBJ1-6, with 9 bases matching TRBD1. The CDR3 consists of 15 residues. CDR1 and CDR2 (germline): SGHTA, FQGNSA. The trim removed 1 base at V and 8 bases at J, leaving 3 bases unmatched. CDR3 in DNA: TGTGCCAGCAGCTTAGGGACAGGGGAACATTCACCCCTCCACTTT. This gives the protein CASSLGTGEHSPLHF.

The chain recombines TRBV6-5 with TRBJ1-2; D gene unclear. CDR1 MNHEY and CDR2 SVGAGI come from the germline V gene. Trimming removed 8 bases from V and 4 bases from J, with 14 bases in between. CDR3 size: 13 residues. This chain's CDR3 is CASGDRHSYGYTF. The CDR3 coding sequence is TGTGCCAGCGGGGATAGACATAGCTATGGCTACACCTTC.

This clone was counted a single time. V gene TRBV11-2 combines with J gene TRBJ2-7; D perhaps matches TRBD2 (6 bases). This CDR3 has 13 amino acids. Germline V CDR1 and CDR2: SGHAT, FQNNGV. V was clipped by 5 bases and J by 6 bases, with 14 bases between them. Here the CDR3 DNA reads TGTGCCAGCAGCCCCGGTGTCGGGGGCGAGCAGTACTTC. This translates into CASSPGVGGEQYF. Drawing the rest from reference TRBV11-2 and TRBJ2-7, the complete variable domain is EAGVAQSPRYKIIEKRQSVAFWCNPISGHATLYWYQQILGQGPKLLIQFQNNGVVDDSQLPKDRFSAERLKGVDSTLKIQPAKLEDSAVYLCASSPGVGGEQYFGPGTRLTVT.

The chain employs TRBV5-1 and TRBJ1-3; D unresolved. The CDR3 sequence is 14 residues long. Per germline, CDR1 SGHRS and CDR2 YFSETQ. V dropped 2 bases and J dropped 0 bases, with 6 bases sitting between them. CDR3 sequence: CASSFDGSGNTIYF. The CDR3 bases are TGCGCCAGCAGCTTCGATGGCTCTGGAAACACCATATATTTT.